This T cell receptor beta chain appears in the sequencing data of a study of control samples from healthy donors and cancer patients. Using immunoSEQ multiplex PCR, the repertoire was profiled, and TCRdb retains in-frame clones only, with some absent. Of about 120,000 clones listed, around 88% were seen once; the top ten hold roughly 3.2%. Trimming took off 2 bases at V and 0 bases at J, with 8 bases between the two ends. Germline V CDR1 and CDR2: WSHSY, SAAADI. The CDR3 consists of 15 residues. This clone was detected a few times. Sequencing used blood. The TCR sequence derives from a man aged 40-49 years in good health. The genes are TRBV10-2 and TRBJ1-5; D ambiguous. CDR3 nucleotides: TGCGCCAGCAGTGAGAACGGAGATAGCAATCAGCCCCAGCATTTT. It encodes CASSENGDSNQPQHF.